The next 24 T cell receptor beta chains were all read from a single sample in a study of chemoradiotherapy in HPV16-positive cancers. Sequencing used immunoSEQ multiplex PCR; TCRdb keeps in-frame clones, though not all of them. Found here are about 3,600 clones, about 77% of them singletons; the top ten hold 13% to 15%. Sampling took place from a patient who underwent chemoradiotherapy. The receptors stem from a human donor with HPV-associated anogenital cancer.

The CDR3 DNA sequence: TGTGCCAGCAGCCAAGGGGTTTCGGGGGGGGACCCAGAGACCCAGTACTTC. Residues: CASSQGVSGGDPETQYF. This sequence joins TRBV4-2 and TRBJ2-5; TRBD2 matches at 8 bases. J lost 4 bases, V lost 1 base, and 11 bases had no gene match. Per germline, CDR1 LGHNA and CDR2 YNFKEQ. This CDR3 region has 17 residues.

This clone was observed a few times. The rearrangement links TRBV5-1 to TRBJ2-7; tentatively, D is TRBD1 or TRBD2 (6 bases each). This CDR3 comprises 14 residues. V dropped 6 bases and J dropped 1 base, with 14 bases sitting between them. The V gene's germline CDR1 is SGHRS and CDR2 YFSETQ. CDR3 protein: CASKGDLRSYEQYF. The CDR3 region has the DNA TGCGCCAGCAAGGGGGACTTAAGGTCCTACGAGCAGTACTTC.

This clone was picked up one time. This chain uses TRBV7-2 with TRBJ2-2, with 8 bases that match TRBD2. The V and J ends lost 5 bases and 0 bases, in that order; junction bases with no gene match: 2. The CDR3 contains 15 residues. The germline V gene has CDR1 SGHTA and CDR2 FQGNSA. The DNA of the CDR3 is TGTGCCAGCAGCCATAGCGGGGCGAACACCGGGGAGCTGTTTTTT. Protein: CASSHSGANTGELFF.

The chain has TRBV7-8 and TRBJ2-1; possible D gene TRBD1, 6 bases. The germline V gene encodes CDR1 SGHVS and CDR2 FQNEAQ. V shed 1 base and J shed 5 bases, with 9 bases lying between them. The CDR3 runs to 14 residues. In DNA, the CDR3 is TGTGCCAGCAGCTTAGGGACAGTGAACAATGAGCAGTTCTTC. It encodes CASSLGTVNNEQFF. Complete variable domain (other parts from reference TRBV7-8 and TRBJ2-1): GAGVSQSPRYKVAKRGQDVALRCDPISGHVSLFWYQQALGQGPEFLTYFQNEAQLDKSGLPSDRFFAERPEGSVSTLKIQRTQQEDSAVYLCASSLGTVNNEQFFGPGTRLTVL.

The V call is TRBV6-6, the J call TRBJ2-5; D possibly corresponds to TRBD2 (5 bases). This CDR3 has 14 amino acids. Between the trimmed V and J ends, which lost 0 bases and 3 bases, there was a span of 8 bases. Germline assignment: CDR1 MNHNY and CDR2 SVGAGI (reference sequence). DNA of the CDR3: TGTGCCAGCAGTTACTCCAACGGGGAAGAGACCCAGTACTTC. Protein product: CASSYSNGEETQYF.

This clone counts as large. The chain couples TRBV4-2 to TRBJ2-7, with 11 bases that match TRBD2. Germline values: CDR1 LGHNA, CDR2 YNFKEQ. This CDR3 contains 15 residues. V lost 0 bases and J lost 4; bases outside the gene matches: 2. CDR3 DNA sequence: TGTGCCAGCAGCCAAGATACTAGCGGGAGTTACGAGCAGTACTTC. It translates to CASSQDTSGSYEQYF.

This clone was counted only a few times. This rearrangement joins TRBV7-9 to TRBJ1-4; D unclear. Germline CDR1 and CDR2: SEHNR and FQNEAQ (reference sequence). Between the trimmed V and J ends, which lost 1 base and 3 bases, there was a span of 9 bases. The CDR3 runs 15 residues. Written as DNA, the CDR3 is TGTGCCAGCAGCTTAGATGAAGCGGCTAATGAAAAACTGTTTTTT. Amino acids: CASSLDEAANEKLFF.

The table lists this clone with a few counts. The DNA for the CDR3 is TGTGCCAGCAGCCAAGTTACAGCCTCGGGTACAGATACGCAGTATTTT. It specifies CASSQVTASGTDTQYF. V usage is TRBV14 and J usage is TRBJ2-3, with D unresolved. Germline V lookup: CDR1 SGHDN, CDR2 FVKESK. V was clipped by 1 base and J by 3 bases, with 14 bases between them. There are 16 residues in the CDR3.

The chain carries TRBV7-2 and TRBJ2-5; TRBD2 matches 11 bases. Germline CDR1 is SGHTA and CDR2 is FQGNSA. The J segment lost 0 bases and the V segment lost 5 bases, leaving 5 bases of the junction unmatched. CDR3 length: 16 residues. CDR3 loop: CASSLGLAANQETQYF. CDR3 DNA sequence: TGTGCCAGCAGCCTGGGACTAGCGGCTAACCAAGAGACCCAGTACTTC.

As regards this clone: Since the CDR3 does not end with the conserved phenylalanine or tryptophan, this likely comes from a read error. This sequence joins TRBV7-2 and TRBJ1-1, with 7 bases identical to TRBD1. The junction had 6 bases not matched to a gene; V was cut back by 1 base and J by 4 bases. The CDR3 loop spans 15 amino acids. Germline-derived CDR1 and CDR2 are SGHTA and FQGNSA. The CDR3 DNA is TGTGCCAGCAGCTTAGGGGGCAGGGGGATCACTGAAGCTTTCCTT. This codes for CASSLGGRGITEAFL.

The chain links TRBV6-5 to TRBJ2-5; D is perhaps TRBD2 (5 bases). Per the germline V gene, CDR1 is MNHEY and CDR2 is SVGAGI. V was cut by 6 bases and J by 5 bases, with 16 bases left in between. This CDR3 has 14 amino acids. CDR3 in amino acids: CASSRDGSGETQYF. For the CDR3, the DNA is TGTGCCAGCAGCCGTGACGGGTCGGGGGAGACCCAGTACTTC.

V usage is TRBV5-1 and J usage is TRBJ2-1; 11 bases are a match to TRBD2. Germline loops: CDR1 SGHRS, CDR2 YFSETQ. V gave up 4 bases and J gave up 9 bases; unmatched junction bases: 6. This CDR3 comprises 14 residues. The CDR3 loop reads CASSTGTSGVEQFF. CDR3 DNA sequence: TGCGCCAGCAGCACCGGGACTAGCGGAGTTGAGCAGTTCTTC. The full variable domain, in which reference TRBV5-1 and TRBJ2-1 provide the parts outside the CDR3, is KAGVTQTPRYLIKTRGQQVTLSCSPISGHRSVSWYQQTPGQGLQFLFEYFSETQRNKGNFPGRFSGRQFSNSRSEMNVSTLELGDSALYLCASSTGTSGVEQFFGPGTRLTVL.

V and J are TRBV15 and TRBJ1-5; no definite D call. The V gene's germline CDR1 is LNHNV and CDR2 YYDKDF (reference sequence). The CDR3 runs to 18 residues. The ends were cut back, 5 bases at V and 3 bases at J, with 23 bases in the middle. The CDR3 DNA follows: TGTGCCACCAGCCAACCCCCGACCCGACTTAATATCAATCAGCCCCAGCATTTT. Translation gives CATSQPPTRLNINQPQHF.

V and J are TRBV5-4 and TRBJ2-1, with D uncertain. The CDR3 is 12 residues long. Germline values: CDR1 SGHNT, CDR2 YYREEE (reference sequence). Between the trimmed V and J ends, which lost 4 bases and 5 bases, there was a span of 7 bases. The CDR3 DNA sequence: TGTGCCAGCAGCCTAACCAACAATGAGCAGTTCTTC. It specifies CASSLTNNEQFF. Drawing the rest from reference TRBV5-4 and TRBJ2-1, the complete variable domain is ETGVTQSPTHLIKTRGQQVTLRCSSQSGHNTVSWYQQALGQGPQFIFQYYREEENGRGNFPPRFSGLQFPNYSSELNVNALELDDSALYLCASSLTNNEQFFGPGTRLTVL.

V gene TRBV10-3 combines with J gene TRBJ1-5; 8 nucleotides line up with TRBD1. This CDR3 is built from 12 residues. Germline CDR1 ENHRY, CDR2 SYGVKD. The junction had 3 bases not matched to a gene; V was cut back by 10 bases and J by 4 bases. This CDR3 is CASTGGNQPQHF. The CDR3 nucleotides are TGTGCCAGCACAGGGGGAAATCAGCCCCAGCATTTT.

The J gene is TRBJ1-5, the V gene TRBV19; TRBD1 is a possible D gene (6 bases). V was cut by 3 bases and J by 0 bases, with 12 bases left in between. The CDR3 consists of 16 residues. Germline CDR1 LNHDA, CDR2 SQIVND (reference sequence). The CDR3 reads CASSIRGRYSNQPQHF. The CDR3 DNA reads TGTGCCAGTAGTATCCGGGGGCGATATAGCAATCAGCCCCAGCATTTT.

The chain has TRBV7-9 and TRBJ1-2, with TRBD1 matching 7 bases. This CDR3 region has 12 residues. The V gene end was trimmed by 11 bases and the J gene end by 4 bases; junction bases not matched to a gene: 7. The germline gives CDR1 SEHNR, CDR2 FQNEAQ (reference sequence). CDR3 sequence (DNA): TGTGCCGGCGGAGACAGGGCCTATGGCTACACCTTC. It codes for CAGGDRAYGYTF. The full variable domain, rest sourced from reference TRBV7-9 and TRBJ1-2, is DTGVSQNPRHKITKRGQNVTFRCDPISEHNRLYWYRQTLGQGPEFLTYFQNEAQLEKSRLLSDRFSAERPKGSFSTLEIQRTEQGDSAMYLCAGGDRAYGYTFGSGTRLTVV.

This chain uses TRBV5-8 with TRBJ2-7; D not resolved. The CDR3 has 16 residues. V lost 4 bases, J lost 0 bases, and 17 bases lay in between. Germline CDR1 SGHTS, CDR2 YDEGEE. CDR3 bases: TGTGCCAGCAGCGCCCTCCCTGGCCGGAGCTCCTACGAGCAGTACTTC. Its protein product is CASSALPGRSSYEQYF.

This chain connects TRBV5-1 to TRBJ2-3; no clear D gene. The germline V gene has CDR1 SGHRS and CDR2 YFSETQ. The CDR3 spans 14 residues. Trimming pared 0 bases from V and 2 bases from J, leaving 7 bases between. The DNA of the CDR3 is TGCGCCAGCAGCTTGGGAGGTGACACAGATACGCAGTATTTT. Protein sequence: CASSLGGDTDTQYF.

The CDR3 bases are TGTGCCAGTAGTATAGCTAGCGGGAGCTCCTACGAGCAGTACTTC. It specifies CASSIASGSSYEQYF. This sequence joins TRBV19 and TRBJ2-7; 10 bases are a match to TRBD2. Germline CDR1 reads LNHDA; CDR2 reads SQIVND (reference sequence). There are 15 residues in the CDR3. Trimming removed 1 base from V and 0 bases from J; junction bases left unmatched: 0.

The chain links TRBV6-5 to TRBJ2-1; 11 bases are a match to TRBD1. CDR3 length: 14 amino acids. With V trimmed by 9 bases and J by 6 bases, 7 bases remained unmatched. Germline-derived CDR1 and CDR2 are MNHEY and SVGAGI. The CDR3 loop reads CASSRDRGVNEQFF. The CDR3 coding sequence is TGTGCCAGTAGCCGGGACAGGGGGGTCAATGAGCAGTTCTTC.

The chain carries TRBV15 and TRBJ2-7; 7 bases align to TRBD1. Trimming took 2 bases from V and 2 from J; bases not matched to a gene: 6. Germline V gene sequence: CDR1 LNHNV, CDR2 YYDKDF (reference sequence). The CDR3 totals 15 residues. CDR3 bases: TGTGCCACCAGCAGAAACAGGGGATCCCCCTACGAGCAGTACTTC. Its translation is CATSRNRGSPYEQYF. The full variable domain, its missing parts supplied by reference TRBV15 and TRBJ2-7, is DAMVIQNPRYQVTQFGKPVTLSCSQTLNHNVMYWYQQKSSQAPKLLFHYYDKDFNNEADTPDNFQSRRPNTSFCFLDIRSPGLGDTAMYLCATSRNRGSPYEQYFGPGTRLTVT.

In its sample, this clone was seen a few times. The chain recombines TRBV29-1 with TRBJ1-2, with D possibly matching TRBD1 (5 bases). The V end was cut by 3 bases, the J end by 4 bases, with 9 bases between. There are 12 residues in the CDR3. Germline V CDR1 and CDR2: SQVTM, ANQGSEA. The CDR3 DNA reads TGCAGCGTTGACTGGGGGTTCTATGGCTACACCTTC. Translated, it gives CSVDWGFYGYTF.

The chain has TRBV6-1 and TRBJ2-7, with TRBD1 identical over 8 bases. This CDR3 comprises 14 residues. V gave up 6 bases and J gave up 5 bases; unmatched junction bases: 9. Per the germline V gene, CDR1 is MNHNS and CDR2 is SASEGT. The CDR3 coding sequence is TGTGCCAGCAGCCAACGACAGGGGACGAACGAGCAGTACTTC. As protein: CASSQRQGTNEQYF.